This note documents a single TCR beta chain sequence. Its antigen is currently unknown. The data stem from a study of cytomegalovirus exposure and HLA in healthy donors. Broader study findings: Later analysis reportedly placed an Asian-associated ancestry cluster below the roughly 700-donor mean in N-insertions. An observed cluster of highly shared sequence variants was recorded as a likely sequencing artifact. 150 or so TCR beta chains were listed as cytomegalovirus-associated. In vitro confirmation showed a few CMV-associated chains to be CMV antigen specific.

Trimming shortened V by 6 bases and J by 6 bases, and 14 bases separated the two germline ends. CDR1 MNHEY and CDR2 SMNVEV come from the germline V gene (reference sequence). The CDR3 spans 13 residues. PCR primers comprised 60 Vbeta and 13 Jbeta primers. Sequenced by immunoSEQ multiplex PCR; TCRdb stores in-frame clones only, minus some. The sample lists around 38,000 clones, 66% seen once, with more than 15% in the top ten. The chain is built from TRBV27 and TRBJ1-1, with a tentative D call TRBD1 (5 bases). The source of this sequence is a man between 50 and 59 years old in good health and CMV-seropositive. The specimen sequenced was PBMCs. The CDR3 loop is CASSQLTTAEAFF. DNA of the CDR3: TGTGCCAGCAGCCAACTAACGACAGCTGAAGCTTTCTTT.